This T cell receptor (beta chain) appears in the sequencing data of a study of blood T cell repertoires in COVID-19. Sequencing used immunoSEQ multiplex PCR; TCRdb keeps in-frame clones, though not all of them. The sample holds some 350,000 clones, around 87% seen once. The CDR3 spans 13 residues. Trimming pared 4 bases from V and 3 bases from J, leaving 10 bases between. Germline V CDR1 and CDR2: SGHRS, YFSETQ. Sequenced sample: peripheral blood. The rearrangement uses TRBV5-1 and TRBJ1-2; tentatively, D is TRBD1 (6 bases). The clonotype was recovered from a woman between 50 and 59 years old with COVID-19, enrolled during active disease. This chain's CDR3 is CASSQDSYYGYTF. The CDR3 coding sequence is TGCGCCAGCAGCCAGGACAGCTACTATGGCTACACCTTC. Combining the CDR3 with reference TRBV5-1 and TRBJ1-2 gives the whole variable domain KAGVTQTPRYLIKTRGQQVTLSCSPISGHRSVSWYQQTPGQGLQFLFEYFSETQRNKGNFPGRFSGRQFSNSRSEMNVSTLELGDSALYLCASSQDSYYGYTFGSGTRLTVV.